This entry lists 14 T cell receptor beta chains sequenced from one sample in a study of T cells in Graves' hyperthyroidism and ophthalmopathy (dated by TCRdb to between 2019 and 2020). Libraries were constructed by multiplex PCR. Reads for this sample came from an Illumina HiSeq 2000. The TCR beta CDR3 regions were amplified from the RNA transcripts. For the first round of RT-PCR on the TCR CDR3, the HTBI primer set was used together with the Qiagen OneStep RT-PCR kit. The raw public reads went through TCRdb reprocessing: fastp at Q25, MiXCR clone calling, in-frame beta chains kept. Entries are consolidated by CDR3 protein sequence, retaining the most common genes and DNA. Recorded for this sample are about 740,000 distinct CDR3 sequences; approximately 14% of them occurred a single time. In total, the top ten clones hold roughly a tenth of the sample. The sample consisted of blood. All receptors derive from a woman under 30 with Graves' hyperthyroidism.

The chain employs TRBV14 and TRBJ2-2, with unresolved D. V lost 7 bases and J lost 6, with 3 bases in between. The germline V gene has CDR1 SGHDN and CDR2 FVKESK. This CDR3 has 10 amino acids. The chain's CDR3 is CASTPGELFF. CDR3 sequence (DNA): TGTGCCAGCACGCCCGGGGAGCTGTTTTTT.

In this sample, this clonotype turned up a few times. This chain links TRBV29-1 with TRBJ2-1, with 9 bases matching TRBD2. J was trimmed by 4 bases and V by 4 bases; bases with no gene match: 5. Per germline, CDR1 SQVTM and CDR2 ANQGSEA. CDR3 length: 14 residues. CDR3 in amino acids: CSVVPAGGYNEQFF. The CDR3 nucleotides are TGCAGCGTTGTTCCAGCGGGGGGATACAATGAGCAGTTCTTC.

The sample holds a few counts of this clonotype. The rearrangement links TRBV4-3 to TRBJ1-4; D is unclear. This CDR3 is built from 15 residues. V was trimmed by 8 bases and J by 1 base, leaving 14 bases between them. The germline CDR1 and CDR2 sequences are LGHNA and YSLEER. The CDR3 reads CASGMTGGTNEKLFF. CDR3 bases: TGCGCCAGCGGAATGACGGGTGGAACTAATGAAAAACTGTTTTTT.

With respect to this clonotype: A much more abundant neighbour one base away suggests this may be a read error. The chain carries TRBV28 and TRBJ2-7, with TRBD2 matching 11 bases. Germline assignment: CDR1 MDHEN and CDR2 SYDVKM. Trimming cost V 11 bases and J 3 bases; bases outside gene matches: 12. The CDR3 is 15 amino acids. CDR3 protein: CAGNLYTSGGYEQYF. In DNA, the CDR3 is TGTGCCGGCAATCTTTACACTAGCGGGGGCTACGAGCAGTACTTC.

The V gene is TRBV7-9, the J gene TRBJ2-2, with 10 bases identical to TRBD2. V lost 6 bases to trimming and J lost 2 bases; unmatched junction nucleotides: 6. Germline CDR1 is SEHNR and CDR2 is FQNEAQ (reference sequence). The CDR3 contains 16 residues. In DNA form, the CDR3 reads TGTGCCAGCAGAGGGGCTAGCGGGGGAAACACCGGGGAGCTGTTTTTT. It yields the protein CASRGASGGNTGELFF.

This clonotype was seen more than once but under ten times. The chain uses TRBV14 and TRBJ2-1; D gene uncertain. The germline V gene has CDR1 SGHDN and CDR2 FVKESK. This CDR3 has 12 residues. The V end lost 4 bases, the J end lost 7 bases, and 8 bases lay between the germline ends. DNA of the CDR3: TGTGCCAGCAGCCCTTTGAAGAATGAGCAGTTCTTC. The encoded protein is CASSPLKNEQFF.

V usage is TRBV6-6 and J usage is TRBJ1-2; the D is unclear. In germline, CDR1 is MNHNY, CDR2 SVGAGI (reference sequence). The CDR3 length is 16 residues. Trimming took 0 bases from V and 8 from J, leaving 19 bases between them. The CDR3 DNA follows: TGTGCCAGCAGTTACTCGACCGCGGCACTCTCCACGGGCTACACCTTC. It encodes CASSYSTAALSTGYTF.

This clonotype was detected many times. The CDR3 nucleotides read TGTGCCAGCAGCATTTGGGTAAATCAAGAGACCCAGTACTTC. Translating it yields CASSIWVNQETQYF. This chain links TRBV5-5 with TRBJ2-5, with D unresolved. With 4 bases removed from V and 2 bases from J, the gap between germline ends came to 12 bases. Looked up from germline, CDR1 is SGHKS and CDR2 is YYEKEE (reference sequence). The length of the CDR3 is 14 residues. Variable domain in full (rest from reference TRBV5-5 and TRBJ2-5): DAGVTQSPTHLIKTRGQQVTLRCSPISGHKSVSWYQQVLGQGPQFIFQYYEKEERGRGNFPDRFSARQFPNYSSELNVNALLLGDSALYLCASSIWVNQETQYFGPGTRLLVL.

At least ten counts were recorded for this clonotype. As DNA, the CDR3 is TGTGCCAGCCGTGGCAGAGTCTACAATGAGCAGTTCTTC. Amino acids: CASRGRVYNEQFF. The chain uses TRBV2 and TRBJ2-1, with D uncertain. The germline V gene encodes CDR1 SNHLY and CDR2 FYNNEI. Deletions cut 8 bases from V and 3 bases from J, with 11 bases between. The CDR3 is made up of 13 amino acids.

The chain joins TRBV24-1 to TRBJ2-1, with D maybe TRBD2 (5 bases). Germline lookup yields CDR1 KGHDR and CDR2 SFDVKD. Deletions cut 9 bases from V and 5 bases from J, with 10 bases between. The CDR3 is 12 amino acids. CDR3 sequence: CATRTPNNEQFF. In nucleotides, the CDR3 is TGTGCCACCCGGACTCCAAACAATGAGCAGTTCTTC.

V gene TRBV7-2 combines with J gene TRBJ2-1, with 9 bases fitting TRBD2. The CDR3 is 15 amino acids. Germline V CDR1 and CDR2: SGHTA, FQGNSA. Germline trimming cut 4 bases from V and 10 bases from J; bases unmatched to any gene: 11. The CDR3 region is CASSSPSSGATEQFF. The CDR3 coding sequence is TGTGCCAGCAGCTCCCCGTCTAGCGGGGCCACGGAGCAGTTCTTC.

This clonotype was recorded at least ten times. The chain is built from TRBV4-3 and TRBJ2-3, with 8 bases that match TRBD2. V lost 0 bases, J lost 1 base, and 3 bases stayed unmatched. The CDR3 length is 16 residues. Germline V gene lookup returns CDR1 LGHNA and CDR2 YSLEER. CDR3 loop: CASSQDWGLGTDTQYF. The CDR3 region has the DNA TGCGCCAGCAGCCAAGATTGGGGACTAGGCACAGATACGCAGTATTTT.

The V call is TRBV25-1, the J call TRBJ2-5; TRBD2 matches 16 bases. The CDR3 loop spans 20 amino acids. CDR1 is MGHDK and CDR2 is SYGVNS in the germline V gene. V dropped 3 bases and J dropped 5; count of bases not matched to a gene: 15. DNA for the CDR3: TGTGCCAGCAGTGATTTCGGGACTAGCGGGAGGGTTTTGGATTCGGAGACCCAGTACTTC. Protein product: CASSDFGTSGRVLDSETQYF. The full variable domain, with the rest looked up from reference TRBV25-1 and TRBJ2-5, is EADIYQTPRYLVIGTGKKITLECSQTMGHDKMYWYQQDPGMELHLIHYSYGVNSTEKGDLSSESTVSRIRTEHFPLTLESARPSHTSQYLCASSDFGTSGRVLDSETQYFGPGTRLLVL.

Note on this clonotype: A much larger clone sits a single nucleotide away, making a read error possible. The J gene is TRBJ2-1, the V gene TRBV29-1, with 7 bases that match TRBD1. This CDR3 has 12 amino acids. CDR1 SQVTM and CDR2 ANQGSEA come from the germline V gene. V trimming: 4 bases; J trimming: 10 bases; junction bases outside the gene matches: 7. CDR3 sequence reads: CSVGTGIYEQFF. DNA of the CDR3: TGCAGCGTTGGGACAGGCATCTACGAGCAGTTCTTC.